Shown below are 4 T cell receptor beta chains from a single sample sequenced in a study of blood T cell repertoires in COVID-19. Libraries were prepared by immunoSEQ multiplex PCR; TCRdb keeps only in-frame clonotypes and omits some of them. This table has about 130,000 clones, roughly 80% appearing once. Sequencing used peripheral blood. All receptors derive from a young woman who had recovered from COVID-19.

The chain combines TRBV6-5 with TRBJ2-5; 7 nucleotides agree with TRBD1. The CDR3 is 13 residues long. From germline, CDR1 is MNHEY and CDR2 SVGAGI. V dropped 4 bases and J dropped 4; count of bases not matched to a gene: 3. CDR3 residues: CASSLGGAETQYF. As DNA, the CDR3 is TGTGCCAGCAGTTTAGGGGGCGCAGAGACCCAGTACTTC.

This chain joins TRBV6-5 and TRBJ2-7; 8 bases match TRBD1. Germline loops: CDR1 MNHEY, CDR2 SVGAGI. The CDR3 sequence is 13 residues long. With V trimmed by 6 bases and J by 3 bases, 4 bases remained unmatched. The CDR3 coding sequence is TGTGCCAGCAGCCTTGACAGGGGCTACGAGCAGTACTTC. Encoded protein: CASSLDRGYEQYF.

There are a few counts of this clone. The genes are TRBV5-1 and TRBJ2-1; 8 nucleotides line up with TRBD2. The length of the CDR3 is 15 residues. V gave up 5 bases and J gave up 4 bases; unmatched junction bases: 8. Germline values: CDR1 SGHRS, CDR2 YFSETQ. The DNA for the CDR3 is TGCGCCAGCAGAATTAGCGGGGAGATTTACAATGAGCAGTTCTTC. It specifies CASRISGEIYNEQFF.

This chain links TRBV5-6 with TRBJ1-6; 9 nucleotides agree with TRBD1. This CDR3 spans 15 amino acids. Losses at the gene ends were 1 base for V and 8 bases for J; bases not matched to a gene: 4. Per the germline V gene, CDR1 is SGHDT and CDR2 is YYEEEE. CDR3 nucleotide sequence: TGTGCCAGCAGCTTGTTTGACAGGGGGTATTCACCCCTCCACTTT. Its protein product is CASSLFDRGYSPLHF.